This T cell receptor (beta chain) was recovered during a study of T-cell reconstitution after alpha-beta-depleted transplantation in children. Unique molecular identifiers tagged the TCRbeta library. Via MiXCR, TCRdb re-called the PCR reads, giving one row per CDR3 protein. The sample carries about 230,000 distinct CDR3 sequences, around 9.5% recorded once. This clonotype was seen at least ten times. From germline, CDR1 is LGHNA and CDR2 YNFKEQ. With 0 bases clipped from V and 9 bases from J, the junction kept 9 bases outside the gene matches. This CDR3 spans 15 amino acids. The gene calls are TRBV4-2 and TRBJ1-1; 8 nucleotides match TRBD1. The clonotype comes from a human donor who donated a stem cell graft to a child with acute lymphoblastic leukemia. Specimen: PBMCs from the stem cell graft donor, collected from the stem cell graft. The CDR3 nucleotides are TGTGCCAGCAGCCAAGACGGGACAGGAGGGTACCAAGCTTTCTTT. It translates to CASSQDGTGGYQAFF.